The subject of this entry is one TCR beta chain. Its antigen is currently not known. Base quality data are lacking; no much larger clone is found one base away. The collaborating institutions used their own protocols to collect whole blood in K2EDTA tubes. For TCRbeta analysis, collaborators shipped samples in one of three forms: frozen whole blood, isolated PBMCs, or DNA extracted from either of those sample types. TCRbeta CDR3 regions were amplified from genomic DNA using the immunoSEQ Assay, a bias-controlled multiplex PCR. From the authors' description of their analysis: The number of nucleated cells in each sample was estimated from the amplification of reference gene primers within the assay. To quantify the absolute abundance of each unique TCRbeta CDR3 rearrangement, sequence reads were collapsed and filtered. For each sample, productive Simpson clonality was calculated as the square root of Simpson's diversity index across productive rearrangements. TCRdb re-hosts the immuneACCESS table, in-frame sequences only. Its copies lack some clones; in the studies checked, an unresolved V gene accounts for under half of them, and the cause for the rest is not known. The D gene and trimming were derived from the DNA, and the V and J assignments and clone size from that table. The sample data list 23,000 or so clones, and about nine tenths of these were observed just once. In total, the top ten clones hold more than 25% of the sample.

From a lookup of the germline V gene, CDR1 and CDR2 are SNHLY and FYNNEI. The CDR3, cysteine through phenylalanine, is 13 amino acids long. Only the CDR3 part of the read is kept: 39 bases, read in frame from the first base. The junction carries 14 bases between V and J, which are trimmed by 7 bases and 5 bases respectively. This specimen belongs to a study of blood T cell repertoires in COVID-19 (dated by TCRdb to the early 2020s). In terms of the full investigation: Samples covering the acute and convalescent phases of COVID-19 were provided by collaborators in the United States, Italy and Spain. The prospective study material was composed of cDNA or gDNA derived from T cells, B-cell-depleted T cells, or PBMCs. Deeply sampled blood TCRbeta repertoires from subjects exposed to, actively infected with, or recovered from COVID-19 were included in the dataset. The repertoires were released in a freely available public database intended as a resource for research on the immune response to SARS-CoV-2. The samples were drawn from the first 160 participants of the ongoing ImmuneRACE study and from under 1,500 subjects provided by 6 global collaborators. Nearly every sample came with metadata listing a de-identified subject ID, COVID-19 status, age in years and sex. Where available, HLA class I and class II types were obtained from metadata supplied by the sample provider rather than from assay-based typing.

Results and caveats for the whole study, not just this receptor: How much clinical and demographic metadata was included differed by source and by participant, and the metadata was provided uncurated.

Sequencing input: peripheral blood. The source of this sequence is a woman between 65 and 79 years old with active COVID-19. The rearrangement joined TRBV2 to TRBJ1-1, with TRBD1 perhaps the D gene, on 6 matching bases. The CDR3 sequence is CASKGVLGTEAFF. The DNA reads TGTGCCAGCAAGGGGGTTCTGGGGACTGAAGCTTTCTTT.